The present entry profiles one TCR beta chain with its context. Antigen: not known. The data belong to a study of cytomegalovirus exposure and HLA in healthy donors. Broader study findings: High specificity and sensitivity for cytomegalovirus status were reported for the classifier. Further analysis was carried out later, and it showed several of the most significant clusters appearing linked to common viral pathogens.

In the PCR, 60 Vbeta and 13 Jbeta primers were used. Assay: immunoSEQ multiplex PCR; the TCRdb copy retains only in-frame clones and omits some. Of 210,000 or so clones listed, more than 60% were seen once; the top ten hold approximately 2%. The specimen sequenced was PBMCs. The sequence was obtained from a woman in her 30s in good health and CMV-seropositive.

Here the CDR3 reads CASRGYRDFTAEAFF. Here the CDR3 DNA reads TGTGCCAGCAGGGGATACAGGGATTTTACGGCTGAAGCTTTCTTT. The rearrangement uses TRBV28 and TRBJ1-1, with a possible D match to TRBD1 (6 bases). From germline, CDR1 is MDHEN and CDR2 SYDVKM. This CDR3 spans 15 amino acids. V was cut by 6 bases and J by 6 bases, with 20 bases left in between.